This T cell receptor beta chain comes out of a study of blood T cell repertoires in COVID-19. On the study more broadly: Acute-phase and convalescent COVID-19 samples originated in the United States, Italy and Spain. T cells, B-cell-depleted T cells, or PBMCs supplied cDNA or gDNA.

J was trimmed by 6 bases and V by 2 bases; bases with no gene match: 4. CDR3 length: 17 residues. The germline V gene encodes CDR1 LGHNA and CDR2 YNFKEQ. This clone was counted once. In the authors' methods: Nucleated cell number was recorded as an estimate derived from reference gene primer amplification. Assay: immunoSEQ multiplex PCR; the TCRdb copy retains only in-frame clones and omits some. V, J and clone size derive from that table, while D and trimming were established from the DNA sequence. Among about 100,000 clones listed, approximately 85% were seen once. The genes are TRBV4-2 and TRBJ2-2; 15 positions match TRBD2. This sequence originates from a man in his fifties or sixties with acute or convalescent COVID-19. Sequencing was done on a sample of peripheral blood. CDR3 sequence reads: CASSQWGLAGGAGELFF. The CDR3 DNA follows: TGTGCCAGCAGCCAATGGGGACTAGCGGGAGGCGCCGGGGAGCTGTTTTTT.